This entry describes one T cell receptor beta chain. The antigen remains undetermined. This sample is drawn from a study of persistence of HIV-infected CD4 T cells. This nonspecific control used anti-CD3/anti-CD28 bead stimulation of CD4+ T cells. Sorting of responding CD4+ T cells relied on upregulated CD40 ligand together with CD69. The immunoSEQ assay was version 4, run in survey mode. Only in-frame clones appear in the TCRdb table, and some are missing; sequencing was by immunoSEQ multiplex PCR. In the table there are 40,000 to 55,000 clones, approximately 90% of which are singletons. Germline V gene sequence: CDR1 MGHRA, CDR2 YSYEKL. V was pared by 7 bases and J by 7 bases, with 12 bases of the junction left unmatched. CDR3 length: 15 amino acids.

This specimen consisted of CD4+ T cells sorted from PBMCs after roughly 18-hour stimulation, obtained from a patient who received antiretroviral therapy. The TCR comes from an adult woman with HIV who was CMV-seropositive. The V call is TRBV4-1, the J call TRBJ1-4; 7 bases are shared with TRBD1. The CDR3 DNA follows: TGCGCCAGCAACCTCCCACAGGGGCATCGTGAAAAACTGTTTTTT. Its translation is CASNLPQGHREKLFF.